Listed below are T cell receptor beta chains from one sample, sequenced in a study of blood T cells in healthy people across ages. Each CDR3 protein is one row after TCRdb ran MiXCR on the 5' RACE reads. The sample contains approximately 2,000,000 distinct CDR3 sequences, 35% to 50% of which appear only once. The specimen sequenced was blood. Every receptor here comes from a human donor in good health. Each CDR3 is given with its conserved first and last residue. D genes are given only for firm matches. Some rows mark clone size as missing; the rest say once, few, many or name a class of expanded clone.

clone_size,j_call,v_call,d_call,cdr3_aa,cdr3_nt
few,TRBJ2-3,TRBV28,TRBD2,CASSLPLAGYTDTQYF,TGTGCCAGCAGTTTACCACTAGCGGGTTACACAGATACGCAGTATTTT
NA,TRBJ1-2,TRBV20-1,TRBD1,CSAPTGAYGYTF,TGCAGTGCCCCGACAGGGGCCTATGGCTACACCTTC
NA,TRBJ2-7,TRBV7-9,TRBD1,CASSSLGPGGQYF,TGTGCCAGCAGCTCCCTAGGACCAGGGGGCCAGTACTTC
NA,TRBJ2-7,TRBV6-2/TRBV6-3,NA,CASCDQGSSYEQYF,TGTGCCAGTTGTGATCAGGGAAGCTCCTACGAGCAGTACTTC
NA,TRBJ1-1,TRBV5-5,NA,CASGNRMNAEAFF,TGTGCCAGCGGTAACAGGATGAACGCTGAAGCTTTCTTT
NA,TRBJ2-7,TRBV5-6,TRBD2,CASSLTSSGGPAYEQYF,TGTGCCAGCAGCTTGACGTCTAGCGGGGGCCCCGCCTACGAGCAGTACTTC
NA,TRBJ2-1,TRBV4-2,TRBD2,CASSQVLAGYNEQFF,TGTGCCAGCAGCCAAGTTCTAGCGGGGTACAATGAGCAGTTCTTC
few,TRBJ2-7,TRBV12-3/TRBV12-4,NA,CASNSTFYEQYF,TGTGCCAGCAATTCGACTTTCTACGAGCAGTACTTC
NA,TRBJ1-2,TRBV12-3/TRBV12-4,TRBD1,CASSLSDRDYGYTF,TGTGCCAGCAGTTTAAGTGACAGGGACTATGGCTACACCTTC
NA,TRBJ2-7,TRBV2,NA,CATSSDRGQHNEQYF,TGTGCCACCTCCTCGGATCGGGGACAACATAACGAGCAGTACTTC
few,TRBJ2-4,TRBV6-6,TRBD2,CASSYLREGGGIQYF,TGTGCCAGCAGTTATCTGCGGGAGGGAGGAGGCATTCAGTACTTC
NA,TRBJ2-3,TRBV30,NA,CAWRWGSLTTDTQYF,TGTGCCTGGCGCTGGGGTTCCCTAACCACAGATACGCAGTATTTT
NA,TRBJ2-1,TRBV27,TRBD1,CASSFGTGLTYNEQFF,TGTGCCAGCAGTTTTGGGACAGGGCTCACCTACAATGAGCAGTTCTTC
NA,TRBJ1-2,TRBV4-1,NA,CASSQVPGIYEQYFGPDSPYGYTF,NA
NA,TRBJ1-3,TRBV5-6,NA,CASRSGGSGNTIYF,TGTGCCAGCAGGTCTGGTGGGTCTGGAAACACCATATATTTT
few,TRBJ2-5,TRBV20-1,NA,CSAREIVETQYF,TGCAGTGCTAGAGAGATCGTGGAGACCCAGTACTTC
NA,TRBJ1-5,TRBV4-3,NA,CASSQGVSSNQPQHF,TGCGCCAGCAGCCAAGGCGTTTCTAGCAATCAGCCCCAGCATTTT
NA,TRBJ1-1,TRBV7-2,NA,CASSFRHTEAFF,TGTGCCAGCAGCTTCCGCCACACTGAAGCTTTCTTT
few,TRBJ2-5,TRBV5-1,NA,CASSLAGQYQETQYF,TGCGCCAGCAGCTTGGCCGGACAGTACCAAGAGACCCAGTACTTC
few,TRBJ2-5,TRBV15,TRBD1,CATSTRDRDHQETQYF,TGTGCCACCAGCACGAGGGACAGGGACCACCAAGAGACCCAGTACTTC
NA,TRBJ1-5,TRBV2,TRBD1,CASSEDRGRQPQHF,TGTGCCAGCAGTGAGGACAGGGGGCGTCAGCCCCAGCATTTT
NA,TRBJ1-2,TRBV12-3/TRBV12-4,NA,CASSSLRVNYGYTF,TGTGCCAGCAGTTCCTTACGGGTTAACTATGGCTACACCTTC
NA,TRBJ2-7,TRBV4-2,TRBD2,CASSQEGSGGSYEQYF,TGTGCCAGCAGCCAAGAAGGTAGCGGGGGCTCCTACGAGCAGTACTTC
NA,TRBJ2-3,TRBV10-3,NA,CAISPGTGGRTDTQYF,TGTGCCATCAGTCCCGGGACTGGCGGTCGCACAGATACGCAGTATTTT
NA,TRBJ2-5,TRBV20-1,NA,CSARDQAGQETQYF,TGCAGTGCTAGAGACCAGGCGGGCCAAGAGACCCAGTACTTC